Listed here are 29 T cell receptor beta chains from one sample, sequenced in a study of cytomegalovirus exposure and HLA in healthy donors. The PCR employed 60 Vbeta primers together with 13 Jbeta primers. The assay was immunoSEQ multiplex PCR, and TCRdb's table has in-frame clones only and misses some. The sample has fewer than 200,000 clones, 75% to 85% seen once. Sequences were obtained from PBMCs. The receptors come from a female donor in good health and CMV-seronegative.

This chain uses TRBV29-1 with TRBJ1-2; possible D gene TRBD1, 5 bases. Trimming removed 3 bases from V and 0 bases from J, with 14 bases in between. CDR3 length equals 15 residues. The germline V gene has CDR1 SQVTM and CDR2 ANQGSEA. CDR3 sequence reads: CSVDMQGKANYGYTF. CDR3 in DNA: TGCAGCGTTGATATGCAGGGTAAAGCTAACTATGGCTACACCTTC.

The chain joins TRBV6-5 to TRBJ2-3; possibly TRBD2 for D (6 bases). Trimming shortened V by 1 base and J by 7 bases, and 15 bases separated the two germline ends. From germline, CDR1 is MNHEY and CDR2 SVGAGI. This CDR3 is built from 15 residues. CDR3 in amino acids: CASSYYGEAANTQYF. In nucleotides, the CDR3 is TGTGCCAGCAGTTACTATGGGGAGGCAGCTAATACGCAGTATTTT.

In this sample, this clone is medium-sized. The rearrangement joins TRBV27 to TRBJ2-3; 7 nucleotides agree with TRBD1. V was clipped by 3 bases and J by 0 bases; unmatched bases: 6. The CDR3 spans 16 residues. Germline CDR1 MNHEY, CDR2 SMNVEV (reference sequence). CDR3: CASSFDWTGSTDTQYF. For the CDR3, the DNA is TGTGCCAGCAGTTTCGACTGGACAGGCAGCACAGATACGCAGTATTTT.

The V and J genes are TRBV20-1 and TRBJ1-1; D is ambiguous. V was pared by 4 bases and J by 4 bases, with 7 bases between. The CDR3 is 11 residues long. Germline V gene sequence: CDR1 DFQATT, CDR2 SNEGSKA (reference sequence). The CDR3 coding sequence is TGCAGTGCTACGAGAAGCACTGAAGCTTTCTTT. Translated, it gives CSATRSTEAFF.

This rearrangement joins TRBV7-2 to TRBJ2-1; 12 nucleotides match TRBD2. The CDR3 has 15 amino acids. Germline V gene data show CDR1 as SGHTA and CDR2 as FQGNSA. Unmatched junction bases numbered 4, after V lost 6 bases and J lost 4 bases. The DNA of the CDR3 is TGTGCCAGCAGGGTAGGACTAGCGGGGTACAATGAGCAGTTCTTC. Translated, it gives CASRVGLAGYNEQFF.

The chain is built from TRBV9 and TRBJ1-3; unclear D gene. Germline CDR1 is SGDLS and CDR2 is YYNGEE. The V gene lost 0 bases and the J gene lost 2 bases, with 12 bases spanning the gap. CDR3 length equals 16 residues. In DNA form, the CDR3 reads TGTGCCAGCAGCGTAGCAACAGCATTGGCTGGAAACACCATATATTTT. Protein product: CASSVATALAGNTIYF.

This clone has a handful of counts. The V and J genes are TRBV7-2 and TRBJ2-7, with TRBD2 identical over 10 bases. Germline-derived CDR1 and CDR2 are SGHTA and FQGNSA. The CDR3 totals 15 residues. V was clipped by 3 bases and J by 3 bases; unmatched bases: 5. CDR3 loop: CASSFTSGGDYEQYF. DNA for the CDR3: TGTGCCAGCAGCTTCACCAGCGGGGGGGACTACGAGCAGTACTTC.

The chain carries TRBV6-6 and TRBJ2-2; 7 bases agree with TRBD1. Trimming removed 6 bases from V and 4 bases from J; junction bases left unmatched: 11. CDR1 and CDR2 from the germline V gene are MNHNY and SVGAGI (reference sequence). The CDR3 has 16 amino acids. CDR3 region: CASRPTGMFSTGELFF. For the CDR3, the DNA is TGTGCCAGCAGACCGACAGGGATGTTCAGCACCGGGGAGCTGTTTTTT.

This CDR3 is CASSGSSYEQYF. The CDR3 nucleotides are TGTGCCAGCAGTGGCAGCTCCTACGAGCAGTACTTC. The rearrangement uses TRBV6-6 and TRBJ2-7; no clear D. The V and J ends lost 5 bases and 0 bases respectively, with 5 bases between them. This CDR3 is built from 12 residues. Germline lookup yields CDR1 MNHNY and CDR2 SVGAGI (reference sequence).

This chain links TRBV10-2 with TRBJ2-5; 11 bases are shared with TRBD2. The J segment lost 13 bases and the V segment lost 8 bases, leaving 15 bases of the junction unmatched. The CDR3 extends over 14 amino acids. Germline loops: CDR1 WSHSY, CDR2 SAAADI. In DNA form, the CDR3 reads TGCGCCAGCCGAACTAGCGGGGGCCCGGGGGAGGGGTACTTC. Amino acid sequence: CASRTSGGPGEGYF.

This chain uses TRBV6-1 with TRBJ2-7, with D perhaps TRBD1 (5 bases). CDR1 and CDR2 from the germline V gene are MNHNS and SASEGT. V lost 2 bases and J 6 bases, leaving 14 bases between the germline ends. The CDR3 is 14 amino acids. CDR3 DNA: TGTGCCAGCAGTGAATCTAACAGGCTCTCCGAGCAGTACTTC. The encoded protein is CASSESNRLSEQYF.

This rearrangement joins TRBV7-9 to TRBJ2-1; TRBD2 matches at 9 bases. Germline V gene data show CDR1 as SEHNR and CDR2 as FQNEAQ (reference sequence). The CDR3 runs to 16 residues. Germline trimming cut 6 bases from V and 4 bases from J; bases unmatched to any gene: 10. CDR3 coding DNA: TGTGCCAGCAGGCACGAGGGCGGGAGGGGTTACAATGAGCAGTTCTTC. This gives the protein CASRHEGGRGYNEQFF.

This chain joins TRBV4-3 and TRBJ2-2; 9 nucleotides align to TRBD2. This CDR3 region has 16 residues. Per the germline V gene, CDR1 is LGHNA and CDR2 is YSLEER. The junction had 6 bases not matched to a gene; V was cut back by 0 bases and J by 7 bases. As DNA, the CDR3 is TGCGCCAGCAGCCAAGATTTGGGACTAGCTATCGGGGAGCTGTTTTTT. Protein sequence: CASSQDLGLAIGELFF.

The chain has TRBV19 and TRBJ1-5; the D gene is possibly TRBD1 (6 bases). CDR3 length: 15 residues. Trimming took 6 bases from V and 0 from J, leaving 12 bases between them. Germline CDR1 is LNHDA and CDR2 is SQIVND (reference sequence). Here the CDR3 reads CASSIRGDSNQPQHF. CDR3 bases: TGTGCCAGTAGCATCAGGGGTGATAGCAATCAGCCCCAGCATTTT.

This clone occurred a few times. J is TRBJ1-1 and V is TRBV28, with 7 bases identical to TRBD1. Trimming took 5 bases from V and 7 from J; bases not matched to a gene: 10. The CDR3 loop spans 14 amino acids. The germline V gene has CDR1 MDHEN and CDR2 SYDVKM. CDR3 nucleotides: TGTGCCAGCAGTCCCTGGACAGGAGGCGGTGAAGCTTTCTTT. This sequence encodes CASSPWTGGGEAFF.

Points on this clone: Within the sample, other DNA sequences also encode this same CDR3. The chain combines TRBV19 with TRBJ1-2; D remains unclear. V lost 3 bases and J lost 1, with 6 bases in between. The germline V gene encodes CDR1 LNHDA and CDR2 SQIVND (reference sequence). The CDR3 totals 13 residues. Here the CDR3 DNA reads TGTGCCAGTAGTATTACGGGTAACTATGGCTACACCTTC. Amino acids: CASSITGNYGYTF.

The count of this clone is one. The CDR3 DNA sequence: TGTGCCAGCACCCGCCCTCAGGCTAGCTTCTCCTCCGGGGAGCTGTTTTTT. Translating gives CASTRPQASFSSGELFF. The chain recombines TRBV11-2 with TRBJ2-2; perhaps TRBD2 as D (5 bases). The V and J ends lost 7 bases and 6 bases respectively, with 24 bases between them. Germline assignment: CDR1 SGHAT and CDR2 FQNNGV. The CDR3 spans 17 residues.

This clone was counted only a few times. This chain links TRBV4-2 with TRBJ2-1; 8 bases agree with TRBD2. The CDR3 loop spans 16 amino acids. The trim removed 0 bases at V and 4 bases at J, leaving 5 bases unmatched. CDR1 is LGHNA and CDR2 is YNFKEQ in the germline V gene. The CDR3 DNA is TGTGCCAGCAGCCAAGATAGTGCGGGGGGTTACAATGAGCAGTTCTTC. This gives the protein CASSQDSAGGYNEQFF.

The rearrangement links TRBV6-5 to TRBJ1-2; 12 bases line up with TRBD1. Germline V gene sequence: CDR1 MNHEY, CDR2 SVGAGI. The junction had 3 bases not matched to a gene; V was cut back by 2 bases and J by 5 bases. There are 15 residues in the CDR3. DNA of the CDR3: TGTGCCAGCAGTTACGGGACAGGGGGCTGGTATGGCTACACCTTC. Translated, it gives CASSYGTGGWYGYTF.

V gene TRBV2 combines with J gene TRBJ2-2; D is possibly TRBD1 (6 bases). This CDR3 comprises 16 residues. Germline loops: CDR1 SNHLY, CDR2 FYNNEI. Deletions cut 5 bases from V and 4 bases from J, with 17 bases between. CDR3 DNA: TGTGCCAGCAGTACCGGGACATACGACGGCACCGGGGAGCTGTTTTTT. Translation: CASSTGTYDGTGELFF. Combining the CDR3 with reference TRBV2 and TRBJ2-2 gives the whole variable domain EPEVTQTPSHQVTQMGQEVILRCVPISNHLYFYWYRQILGQKVEFLVSFYNNEISEKSEIFDDQFSVERPDGSNFTLKIRSTKLEDSAMYFCASSTGTYDGTGELFFGEGSRLTVL.

The chain has TRBV23-1 and TRBJ2-7; perhaps TRBD1 as D (5 bases). TRBV23-1 is an ORF for which the function is uncertain. This CDR3 region has 13 residues. Trimming left V 7 bases short and J 2 bases short, with 12 bases between. The CDR3 here is CASISSDTYEQYF. The CDR3 DNA sequence: TGCGCCAGCATTTCGTCGGACACCTACGAGCAGTACTTC.

This clone was seen more than once but under ten times. The chain recombines TRBV7-9 with TRBJ2-1; weak D call: TRBD2 (7 bases). Trimming took 0 bases from V and 9 from J, leaving 9 bases between them. CDR3 size: 13 residues. Germline V gene sequence: CDR1 SEHNR, CDR2 FQNEAQ (reference sequence). CDR3 sequence: CASSLAGGREQFF. The CDR3 DNA is TGTGCCAGCAGCTTAGCGGGGGGGCGTGAGCAGTTCTTC.

The rearrangement links TRBV9 to TRBJ1-5, with D possibly TRBD1 on 5 matching bases. Germline CDR1 and CDR2: SGDLS and YYNGEE. The CDR3 sequence is 15 residues long. With 3 bases removed from V and 0 bases from J, the gap between germline ends came to 10 bases. The CDR3 nucleotides read TGTGCCAGCAGCGAGGGGAAATATAGCAATCAGCCCCAGCATTTT. This codes for CASSEGKYSNQPQHF.

The chain recombines TRBV13 with TRBJ2-4, with 7 bases identical to TRBD1. CDR1 and CDR2 from the germline V gene are PRHDT and FYEKMQ (reference sequence). V shed 4 bases and J 0 bases; nucleotides not matched to a gene: 12. The CDR3 contains 18 residues. This CDR3 is CASSSPKDRWLAKNIQYF. The CDR3 coding sequence is TGTGCCAGCAGCTCTCCCAAGGACAGGTGGCTAGCCAAAAACATTCAGTACTTC.

To note about this clone: Other nucleotide sequences from this sample produce the same CDR3. For the CDR3, the DNA is TGTGCCAGCAGCTCGGGGACAGGGGACTACGAGCAGTACTTC. Encoded protein: CASSSGTGDYEQYF. The J gene is TRBJ2-7, the V gene TRBV7-2, with 10 bases that match TRBD1. The CDR3 covers 14 residues. The germline V gene has CDR1 SGHTA and CDR2 FQGNSA. Trimming took 4 bases from V and 3 from J; bases not matched to a gene: 3.

The chain combines TRBV7-3 with TRBJ2-2, with a possible D match to TRBD1 (5 bases). Looked up from germline, CDR1 is SGHTA and CDR2 is FQGTGA. The CDR3 has 12 residues. V was cut by 3 bases and J by 8 bases, with 7 bases left in between. Written as DNA, the CDR3 is TGTGCCAGCAGCTTTAGACAGGGGGAGCTGTTTTTT. This encodes CASSFRQGELFF.

This chain connects TRBV5-1 to TRBJ2-7; D possibly corresponds to TRBD1 (5 bases). Germline CDR1 SGHRS, CDR2 YFSETQ. Trimming cost V 0 bases and J 2 bases, with 18 bases left between them. The CDR3 is 17 residues long. In DNA, the CDR3 is TGCGCCAGCAGCTTGGTTAGTCCGGACATAGCCACCTACGAGCAGTACTTC. Its protein is CASSLVSPDIATYEQYF.

This clone was detected once. Other DNA sequences from this sample encode an identical CDR3 as well. J is TRBJ2-1 and V is TRBV7-9; D gene ambiguous. Deletions cut 2 bases from V and 0 bases from J, with 5 bases between. The germline V gene encodes CDR1 SEHNR and CDR2 FQNEAQ (reference sequence). The CDR3 loop spans 14 amino acids. The CDR3 region is CASSLSSSYNEQFF. CDR3 nucleotide sequence: TGTGCCAGCAGCTTATCCAGCTCCTACAATGAGCAGTTCTTC. The full variable domain, in which reference TRBV7-9 and TRBJ2-1 provide the parts outside the CDR3, is DTGVSQNPRHKITKRGQNVTFRCDPISEHNRLYWYRQTLGQGPEFLTYFQNEAQLEKSRLLSDRFSAERPKGSFSTLEIQRTEQGDSAMYLCASSLSSSYNEQFFGPGTRLTVL.

This chain joins TRBV7-9 and TRBJ2-7, with 9 bases that match TRBD1. With V trimmed by 1 base and J by 6 bases, 10 bases remained unmatched. This CDR3 has 16 residues. Per the germline V gene, CDR1 is SEHNR and CDR2 is FQNEAQ (reference sequence). CDR3 coding DNA: TGTGCCAGCAGCTTAGTTTCTTGGCAGGGACAGGGCGAGCAGTACTTC. It is translated as CASSLVSWQGQGEQYF.